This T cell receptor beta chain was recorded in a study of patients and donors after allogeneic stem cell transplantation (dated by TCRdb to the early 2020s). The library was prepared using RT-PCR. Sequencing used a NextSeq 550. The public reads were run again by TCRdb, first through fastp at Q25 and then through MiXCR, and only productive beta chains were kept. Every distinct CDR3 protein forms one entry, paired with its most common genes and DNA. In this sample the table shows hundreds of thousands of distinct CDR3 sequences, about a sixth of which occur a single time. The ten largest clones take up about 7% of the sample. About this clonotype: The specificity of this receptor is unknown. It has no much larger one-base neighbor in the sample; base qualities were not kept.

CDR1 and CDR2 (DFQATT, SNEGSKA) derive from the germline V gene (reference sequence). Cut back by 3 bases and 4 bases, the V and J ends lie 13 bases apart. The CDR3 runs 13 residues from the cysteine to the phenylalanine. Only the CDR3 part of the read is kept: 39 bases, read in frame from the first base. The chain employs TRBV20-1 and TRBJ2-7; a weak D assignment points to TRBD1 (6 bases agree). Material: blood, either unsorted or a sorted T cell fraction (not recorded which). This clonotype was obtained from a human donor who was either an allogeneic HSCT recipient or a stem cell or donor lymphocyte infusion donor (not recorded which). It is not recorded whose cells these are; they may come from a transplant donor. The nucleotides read TGCAGTGCTAGGGTTCTACAGGGATACGAGCAGTACTTC. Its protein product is CSARVLQGYEQYF.